This T cell receptor (beta chain) is drawn from a study of blood T cell repertoires in COVID-19. TCRdb's table, derived via immunoSEQ multiplex PCR, lists solely in-frame clones and lacks some. Here the sample spans more than 300,000 clones, 88% being singletons. This clone turned up a few times. V lost 5 bases and J lost 3; bases outside the gene matches: 6. From germline, CDR1 is SGHRS and CDR2 YFSETQ. CDR3 size: 15 residues. Sample: PBMCs or T cells enriched from blood (not recorded which). V usage is TRBV5-1 and J usage is TRBJ2-1; 9 nucleotides align to TRBD1. The TCR sequence derives from a woman between 18 and 30 years old who had recovered from COVID-19. CDR3 sequence reads: CASRNRQGGYNEQFF. CDR3 in DNA: TGCGCCAGCAGAAACCGACAGGGGGGCTACAATGAGCAGTTCTTC.